These 24 T cell receptor beta chains came from one sample sequenced in a study of blood T cell repertoires in COVID-19 (dated by TCRdb to 2019 to 2021). The method was the immunoSEQ multiplex PCR assay. TCRdb obtained this table from immuneACCESS and retained in-frame rearrangements with V and J assigned. These tables miss some clones; where compared with another copy, unresolved V genes account for less than half of the shortfall, and the remainder is unexplained. The table for this sample lists 200,000 to 250,000 clones; 80% of them were counted only once. The leading ten clones occupy about 13% of the sample. Input material: peripheral blood. The source of these receptors is a human donor in a cohort sampled during active COVID-19.

Written as DNA, the CDR3 is TGTGCCAGCAGTTACTCTGGGGGGGCGATCGGGGAGCTGTTTTTT. Protein: CASSYSGGAIGELFF. This chain connects TRBV6-2 or TRBV6-3 to TRBJ2-2; possible D gene TRBD2, 7 bases. The CDR3 runs 15 residues. V lost 0 bases, J lost 7 bases, and 12 bases lay in between. Germline assignment: CDR1 MNHEY and CDR2 SVGEGT.

The chain couples TRBV19 to TRBJ1-1; 8 nucleotides match TRBD1. The CDR3 runs 13 residues. V was pared by 3 bases and J by 5 bases, with 2 bases of the junction left unmatched. The V gene's germline CDR1 is LNHDA and CDR2 SQIVND (reference sequence). Here the CDR3 reads CASSMDRATEAFF. The CDR3, as DNA: TGTGCCAGTAGTATGGACAGGGCGACTGAAGCTTTCTTT.

This chain links TRBV5-1 with TRBJ1-1; 12 positions match TRBD1. The CDR3 totals 15 residues. Trimming removed 4 bases from V and 5 bases from J; junction bases left unmatched: 6. Germline loops: CDR1 SGHRS, CDR2 YFSETQ. The CDR3 reads CASSLGTGGTTEAFF. The CDR3 DNA sequence: TGCGCCAGCAGCCTAGGGACAGGGGGCACTACTGAAGCTTTCTTT.

The rearrangement uses TRBV6-1 and TRBJ1-6; 7 bases are a match to TRBD1. CDR3 length equals 14 residues. CDR1 MNHNS and CDR2 SASEGT come from the germline V gene. V gave up 3 bases and J gave up 10 bases; unmatched junction bases: 6. CDR3 bases: TGTGCCAGCAGTGAGGACAGGAGAAGGTCACCCCTCCACTTT. Its translation is CASSEDRRRSPLHF.

There are a few counts of this clone. The chain links TRBV4-2 to TRBJ2-1; D not certain. The CDR3 totals 15 residues. V shed 0 bases and J shed 2 bases, with 8 bases lying between them. In germline, CDR1 is LGHNA, CDR2 YNFKEQ. CDR3 region: CASSQDPEAYNEQFF. The CDR3 nucleotides read TGTGCCAGCAGCCAAGATCCCGAGGCCTACAATGAGCAGTTCTTC.

CDR3 bases: TGTGCCAGCAGTGAAGCGCGTTGGACAGGGGCTAATGAGCAGTTCTTC. Translated: CASSEARWTGANEQFF. V gene TRBV6-1 combines with J gene TRBJ2-1; 9 nucleotides line up with TRBD1. There are 16 residues in the CDR3. Germline CDR1 is MNHNS and CDR2 is SASEGT. Germline trimming cut 0 bases from V and 7 bases from J; bases unmatched to any gene: 7.

The rearrangement links TRBV10-3 to TRBJ2-7; TRBD1 aligns across 8 bases. J was trimmed by 5 bases and V by 3 bases; bases with no gene match: 12. CDR1 is ENHRY and CDR2 is SYGVKD in the germline V gene. The CDR3 length is 16 residues. Written as DNA, the CDR3 is TGTGCCATCAGTGATGCTTTCCAGGGGGCGTTAAACGAGCAGTACTTC. Protein sequence: CAISDAFQGALNEQYF.

CDR3 bases: TGTGCCATCAGTGAAAGGACAGGGGGTTTTGAGCAGTACTTC. Encoded protein: CAISERTGGFEQYF. V usage is TRBV10-3 and J usage is TRBJ2-7; 10 nucleotides line up with TRBD1. This CDR3 comprises 14 residues. Germline V CDR1 and CDR2: ENHRY, SYGVKD. Germline trimming cut 3 bases from V and 7 bases from J; bases unmatched to any gene: 6.

This sequence joins TRBV6-6 and TRBJ2-7, with D perhaps matching TRBD1 (6 bases). The V end lost 4 bases, the J end lost 2 bases, and 9 bases lay between the germline ends. Germline V CDR1 and CDR2: MNHNY, SVGAGI (reference sequence). The CDR3 is 13 amino acids. The CDR3 here is CASSSQGPYEQYF. In nucleotides, the CDR3 is TGTGCCAGCAGTTCACAGGGTCCCTACGAGCAGTACTTC.

V is TRBV7-2 and J is TRBJ2-7, with TRBD2 matching 10 bases. The germline CDR1 and CDR2 sequences are SGHTA and FQGNSA. CDR3 length: 15 amino acids. Trimming at V came to 4 bases and at J to 1 base, leaving 4 bases not matched to a gene. The CDR3 nucleotides are TGTGCCAGCAGCTCAGGGACTAGCGATTCCTACGAGCAGTACTTC. This gives the protein CASSSGTSDSYEQYF.

This rearrangement joins TRBV2 to TRBJ1-1; 7 bases align to TRBD1. The V segment lost 6 bases and the J segment 5 bases; nucleotides outside the gene matches: 15. The CDR3 length is 16 residues. The germline V gene encodes CDR1 SNHLY and CDR2 FYNNEI. As DNA, the CDR3 is TGTGCCAGCAGCCTCGACAGGGATCCATCGTGGACTGAAGCTTTCTTT. It codes for CASSLDRDPSWTEAFF.

This chain connects TRBV3-1 (or the pseudogene TRBV3-2) to TRBJ1-6, with 7 bases aligning to TRBD1. V trimming: 4 bases; J trimming: 6 bases; junction bases outside the gene matches: 6. The germline V gene encodes CDR1 LGHDT and CDR2 YNNKEL (reference sequence). This CDR3 spans 15 amino acids. The CDR3 nucleotides are TGTGCCAGCAGCCCTCAGGGACAGCCTAATTCACCCCTCCACTTT. Protein product: CASSPQGQPNSPLHF.

V and J are TRBV2 and TRBJ2-1; TRBD2 matches 10 bases. This CDR3 has 15 amino acids. CDR1 and CDR2 (germline): SNHLY, FYNNEI. V was pared by 6 bases and J by 7 bases, with 9 bases of the junction left unmatched. The CDR3 nucleotides read TGTGCCAGCAGCCGCGAGGTAGCGGGAGGTAATGAGCAGTTCTTC. Its translation: CASSREVAGGNEQFF.

This chain links TRBV27 with TRBJ1-2; 9 bases map to TRBD1. The CDR3 covers 15 residues. The trim removed 5 bases at V and 7 bases at J, leaving 11 bases unmatched. Germline V gene sequence: CDR1 MNHEY, CDR2 SMNVEV (reference sequence). In DNA form, the CDR3 reads TGTGCCAGCAGTGCTGGGACAGGGTTTCTCGGTGGCTACACCTTC. Residues: CASSAGTGFLGGYTF.

The V and J genes are TRBV15 and TRBJ2-7; D is possibly TRBD2 (6 bases). V was pared by 6 bases and J by 3 bases, with 21 bases between. CDR3 size: 16 residues. CDR1 is LNHNV and CDR2 is YYDKDF in the germline V gene (reference sequence). CDR3 sequence (DNA): TGTGCCACCAGAGATCTAGGGGAGGTTCCCGGCTACGAGCAGTACTTC. Translated, it gives CATRDLGEVPGYEQYF. The full variable domain, its missing parts supplied by reference TRBV15 and TRBJ2-7, is DAMVIQNPRYQVTQFGKPVTLSCSQTLNHNVMYWYQQKSSQAPKLLFHYYDKDFNNEADTPDNFQSRRPNTSFCFLDIRSPGLGDTAMYLCATRDLGEVPGYEQYFGPGTRLTVT.

V and J are TRBV5-1 and TRBJ1-1; TRBD1 matches 8 bases. CDR1 and CDR2 from the germline V gene are SGHRS and YFSETQ. Germline trimming cut 1 base from V and 2 bases from J; bases unmatched to any gene: 7. This CDR3 spans 16 amino acids. The CDR3 region is CASSLIGQGRNTEAFF. Written as DNA, the CDR3 is TGCGCCAGCAGCTTGATCGGACAGGGAAGAAACACTGAAGCTTTCTTT.

The genes are TRBV28 and TRBJ1-5; TRBD1 might be the D (6 bases). From germline, CDR1 is MDHEN and CDR2 SYDVKM. The CDR3 runs 15 residues. V dropped 7 bases and J dropped 5 bases, with 18 bases sitting between them. The CDR3 sequence: CASTHRRGAYQPQHF. The CDR3 DNA reads as TGTGCCAGCACCCACCGGCGGGGGGCTTATCAGCCCCAGCATTTT.

J is TRBJ2-1 and V is TRBV28, with 11 bases fitting TRBD1. The CDR3 contains 16 residues. Germline CDR1 and CDR2: MDHEN and SYDVKM. V lost 4 bases and J lost 4; bases outside the gene matches: 6. CDR3 bases: TGTGCCAGCAGTTCCGGGACAGGGGGAATGTACAATGAGCAGTTCTTC. It codes for CASSSGTGGMYNEQFF.

The V gene is TRBV7-9, the J gene TRBJ2-5; D might be TRBD1 (6 bases). V lost 5 bases and J lost 5, with 15 bases in between. Germline V gene sequence: CDR1 SEHNR, CDR2 FQNEAQ (reference sequence). The CDR3 runs to 14 residues. The CDR3 here is CASSPGTIGETQYF. CDR3 bases: TGTGCCAGCAGCCCGGGGACAATCGGGGAGACCCAGTACTTC. Looking up the rest from reference TRBV7-9 and TRBJ2-5 gives the full variable domain: DTGVSQNPRHKITKRGQNVTFRCDPISEHNRLYWYRQTLGQGPEFLTYFQNEAQLEKSRLLSDRFSAERPKGSFSTLEIQRTEQGDSAMYLCASSPGTIGETQYFGPGTRLLVL.

This chain links TRBV7-9 with TRBJ2-6; perhaps TRBD1 as D (5 bases). V was pared by 7 bases and J by 2 bases, with 12 bases between. The CDR3 is 15 amino acids. Germline CDR1 and CDR2: SEHNR and FQNEAQ (reference sequence). The CDR3 DNA follows: TGTGCCAGCACCCGTGGGGCCACTGGGGCCAACGTCCTGACTTTC. This sequence encodes CASTRGATGANVLTF.

The table lists this clone with many counts. V and J are TRBV4-2 and TRBJ2-5; 7 nucleotides match TRBD2. J lost 6 bases, V lost 1 base, and 8 bases had no gene match. The CDR3 consists of 15 residues. The germline V gene encodes CDR1 LGHNA and CDR2 YNFKEQ. For the CDR3, the DNA is TGTGCCAGCAGCCAAGTATCGGGGGGTCAACAGACCCAGTACTTC. It yields the protein CASSQVSGGQQTQYF.

The sample holds one count of this clone. The chain couples TRBV5-1 to TRBJ1-1; 9 bases agree with TRBD1. The CDR3 loop spans 17 amino acids. The germline CDR1 and CDR2 sequences are SGHRS and YFSETQ. With 4 bases clipped from V and 1 base from J, the junction kept 11 bases outside the gene matches. The CDR3 loop is CASSIYRGPNKNTEAFF. The CDR3 coding sequence is TGCGCCAGCAGCATCTACAGGGGGCCCAACAAGAACACTGAAGCTTTCTTT. Combining the CDR3 with reference TRBV5-1 and TRBJ1-1 gives the whole variable domain KAGVTQTPRYLIKTRGQQVTLSCSPISGHRSVSWYQQTPGQGLQFLFEYFSETQRNKGNFPGRFSGRQFSNSRSEMNVSTLELGDSALYLCASSIYRGPNKNTEAFFGQGTRLTVV.

The CDR3: CASRTASNTGELFF. The CDR3 nucleotides read TGTGCCAGCCGGACAGCTTCGAACACCGGGGAGCTGTTTTTT. The rearrangement uses TRBV3-1 (or the pseudogene TRBV3-2) and TRBJ2-2; D may be TRBD1 (6 bases). This CDR3 has 14 residues. Trimming took 8 bases from V and 0 from J, leaving 10 bases between them. Germline CDR1 and CDR2: LGHDT and YNNKEL (reference sequence).

J is TRBJ2-1 and V is TRBV21-1; the table's D call of TRBD1 was not tested on the DNA. TRBV21-1 is a pseudogene segment. This CDR3 contains 16 residues. The CDR3: CASSKRRGRQGGEQFF. In nucleotides, the CDR3 is TGTGCCAGCAGCAAAAGGAGGGGTCGACAGGGCGGTGAGCAGTTCTTC.